This is a list of T cell receptor beta chains from one sample in a study of T cell changes during pregnancy in multiple sclerosis. Libraries were prepared by immunoSEQ multiplex PCR; TCRdb keeps only in-frame clonotypes and omits some of them. The data contain around 49,000 clones, about 95% of them singletons. The sample was CD8+ T cells from peripheral blood mononuclear cells, taken in the first trimester of pregnancy. The receptors come from a female donor with multiple sclerosis, enrolled in a pregnancy study. Both conserved end residues are part of each CDR3. Each record gives: J gene, D gene, clone size, CDR3 length, V gene, CDR3 protein, CDR3 DNA. D genes are given only for firm matches. Part of the rows lack a size; the others show once, few, many or a class for expanded clones.

>TRBJ2-1|TRBD1|-|15|TRBV7-9
CASSLVATGDLGQFF
TGTGCCAGCAGCTTAGTAGCCACAGGGGATTTGGGGCAGTTCTTC
>TRBJ2-7|-|-|13|TRBV11-3
CASSFSDSYEQYF
TGTGCCAGCAGCTTCAGTGATTCCTACGAGCAGTACTTC
>TRBJ1-2|TRBD1|once|13|TRBV28
CASSPTGVLFYTF
TGTGCCAGCAGTCCAACAGGGGTCCTATTTTACACCTTC
>TRBJ2-7|-|-|14|TRBV28
CASSPPYSRSEQYF
TGTGCCAGCAGTCCCCCCTACTCTAGAAGCGAGCAGTACTTC
>TRBJ2-5|TRBD2|-|15|TRBV7-3
CASSLGPSGMETQYF
TGTGCCAGCAGCTTAGGGCCTAGCGGGATGGAGACCCAGTACTTC
>TRBJ1-4|TRBD1|-|16|TRBV9
CASSVGRQGRGEKLFF
TGTGCCAGCAGCGTTGGTCGACAGGGGAGGGGTGAAAAACTGTTTTTT
>TRBJ1-2|-|-|13|TRBV14
CASSQGQRYGYTF
TGTGCCAGCAGCCAAGGCCAGCGCTATGGCTACACCTTC
>TRBJ2-7|-|-|13|TRBV27
CASSFQSGGEQYF
TGTGCCAGCAGTTTCCAATCCGGGGGCGAGCAGTACTTC
>TRBJ2-1|TRBD2|few|15|TRBV30
CAWSEEERDHNEQFF
TGTGCCTGGAGTGAGGAGGAGCGGGATCACAATGAGCAGTTCTTC
>TRBJ2-1|TRBD2|-|16|TRBV4-1
CASSQVAGGLGNEQFF
TGCGCCAGCAGCCAGGTAGCGGGAGGCTTGGGCAATGAGCAGTTCTTC
>TRBJ2-5|TRBD1|-|13|TRBV5-6
CASSLGGRQTQYF
TGTGCCAGCAGCCTAGGGGGCCGGCAGACCCAGTACTTC
>TRBJ2-1|TRBD2|-|17|TRBV4-1
CASSPPGGGRYYNEQFF
TGCGCCAGCAGCCCACCCGGCGGCGGGAGGTATTACAATGAGCAGTTCTTC
>TRBJ1-2|-|-|16|TRBV4-2
CASSQAETGRNYGYTF
TGTGCCAGCAGCCAGGCAGAGACAGGAAGGAACTATGGCTACACCTTC
>TRBJ2-1|-|-|15|TRBV7-6
CASSLVRGIYNEQFF
TGTGCCAGCAGCTTAGTGCGCGGGATCTACAATGAGCAGTTCTTC
>TRBJ2-7|-|-|14|TRBV30
CAWAGISITSEQYF
TGTGCCTGGGCAGGGATATCGATTACGTCCGAGCAGTACTTC
>TRBJ2-5|TRBD1|-|14|TRBV19
CASSIRDRAETQYF
TGTGCCAGTAGTATCCGGGACAGGGCAGAGACCCAGTACTTC
>TRBJ1-5|TRBD1|-|15|TRBV2
CASSEAGQGNQPQHF
TGTGCCAGCAGTGAAGCGGGACAGGGGAATCAGCCCCAGCATTTT
>TRBJ1-1|TRBD1|-|14|TRBV5-6
CASSLQGASTEAFF
TGTGCCAGCAGCTTACAGGGGGCGAGCACTGAAGCTTTCTTT
>TRBJ1-1|-|-|17|TRBV6-1
CASSGGEPRTVNTEAFF
TGTGCCAGCAGTGGAGGTGAACCCCGGACAGTGAACACTGAAGCTTTCTTT
>TRBJ2-1|-|-|13|TRBV5-4
CASSSGAYNEQFF
TGTGCCAGCAGCTCCGGGGCCTACAATGAGCAGTTCTTC
>TRBJ2-5|-|once|12|TRBV19
CASSPPRGTQYF
TGTGCCAGTAGTCCACCACGGGGGACCCAGTACTTC
>TRBJ2-7|TRBD2|once|17|TRBV4-3
CASSQDGVTSGAYEQYF
TGCGCCAGCAGCCAAGATGGGGTTACTAGCGGAGCCTACGAGCAGTACTTC
>TRBJ1-1|TRBD1|-|13|TRBV27
CASRGQIYTEAFF
TGTGCCAGCAGGGGACAGATCTACACTGAAGCTTTCTTT
>TRBJ2-5|TRBD2|-|16|TRBV11-2
CASSLGTSGIDETQYF
TGTGCCAGCAGCTTAGGTACTAGCGGGATTGATGAGACCCAGTACTTC
>TRBJ1-1|-|-|13|TRBV7-9
CASSPPGGTEAFF
TGTGCCAGCAGCCCTCCGGGAGGGACTGAAGCTTTCTTT
>TRBJ2-3|TRBD2|-|17|TRBV5-1
CASRGFSGASSTDTQYF
TGCGCCAGCAGGGGATTTAGCGGGGCCTCTAGCACAGATACGCAGTATTTT
>TRBJ2-5|TRBD1|-|20|TRBV5-1
CASSLYAQGADFNRGETQYF
TGCGCCAGCAGCTTGTACGCACAGGGGGCGGATTTCAATAGGGGTGAGACCCAGTACTTC
>TRBJ2-1|TRBD2|-|15|TRBV30
CAWATLALSYNEQFF
TGTGCCTGGGCTACACTAGCGCTGTCCTACAATGAGCAGTTCTTC
>TRBJ2-7|-|once|14|TRBV7-6
CASSLAGSRNEQYF
TGTGCCAGCAGCTTAGCGGGGAGTAGGAACGAGCAGTACTTC
>TRBJ2-1|-|-|15|TRBV27
CASTRGHGGGNEQFF
TGTGCCAGCACGAGGGGACATGGCGGGGGAAATGAGCAGTTCTTC
>TRBJ2-1|TRBD2|-|13|TRBV11-3
CASSSGRGFEQFF
TGTGCCAGCAGCTCGGGGAGGGGCTTTGAGCAGTTCTTC
>TRBJ2-7|-|-|14|TRBV11-3
CASSPTGFGNEQYF
TGTGCCAGCAGCCCAACAGGGTTCGGCAACGAGCAGTACTTC
>TRBJ2-3|-|-|16|TRBV4-3
CASSQGRVKDTDTQYF
TGCGCCAGCAGCCAAGGGCGGGTAAAGGACACAGATACGCAGTATTTT
>TRBJ2-7|TRBD1|-|15|TRBV27
CASSWGLQGAGEQYF
TGTGCCAGCAGTTGGGGCCTTCAGGGGGCAGGCGAGCAGTACTTC
>TRBJ2-7|TRBD2|-|15|TRBV7-9
CASSLAGRGGSEQYF
TGTGCCAGCAGCTTAGCGGGGCGGGGCGGGAGCGAGCAGTACTTC
>TRBJ1-1|-|-|14|TRBV5-4
CASSSRDKNTEAFF
TGTGCCAGCAGCTCACGGGACAAGAACACTGAAGCTTTCTTT
>TRBJ2-1|TRBD2|-|15|TRBV19
CASSISGSVGNEQFF
TGTGCCAGTAGTATTAGCGGGAGTGTTGGGAATGAGCAGTTCTTC
>TRBJ2-7|-|-|14|TRBV9
CASSVGVGAYEQYF
TGTGCCAGCAGCGTAGGGGTAGGGGCATACGAGCAGTACTTC
>TRBJ1-2|-|-|13|TRBV19
CASSIGNRAGYTF
TGTGCCAGTAGTATTGGGAACAGGGCTGGCTACACCTTC
>TRBJ2-1|-|-|16|TRBV19
CASSSNRAPLYNEQFF
TGTGCCAGTAGTTCCAACAGGGCCCCGCTCTACAATGAGCAGTTCTTC
>TRBJ2-1|TRBD2|once|19|TRBV27
CASSLSIGLREGNYNEQFF
TGTGCCAGCAGTTTATCGATAGGGCTGCGGGAGGGCAATTACAATGAGCAGTTCTTC
>TRBJ1-5|TRBD1|-|16|TRBV2
CASSEDGTGADQPQHF
TGTGCCAGCAGTGAGGACGGGACAGGGGCAGATCAGCCCCAGCATTTT
>TRBJ1-2|TRBD1|-|13|TRBV30
CAWSGDRDHGYTF
TGTGCCTGGAGTGGGGACAGGGACCATGGCTACACCTTC
>TRBJ2-2|TRBD1|-|13|TRBV19
CASSDRGGGELFF
TGTGCCAGTAGCGACAGGGGCGGCGGGGAGCTGTTTTTT
>TRBJ1-1|-|-|14|TRBV5-4
CASNLGRANTEAFF
TGTGCCAGTAATTTAGGCAGGGCCAACACTGAAGCTTTCTTT
>TRBJ1-5|TRBD1|-|20|TRBV10-3
CAISEFQDRGPEYPSQPQHF
TGTGCCATCAGTGAGTTCCAGGACAGGGGGCCCGAATATCCTTCTCAGCCCCAGCATTTT
>TRBJ2-7|TRBD2|-|16|TRBV28
CASSWGTSGVSYEQYF
TGTGCCAGCAGTTGGGGGACTAGCGGGGTATCCTACGAGCAGTACTTC
>TRBJ2-3|-|-|16|TRBV4-3
CASSHESSGITDTQYF
TGCGCCAGCAGCCACGAATCTTCAGGGATCACAGATACGCAGTATTTT
>TRBJ2-7|-|-|11|TRBV27
CASSWGGQQYF
TGTGCCAGCAGTTGGGGGGGCCAGCAGTACTTC
>TRBJ2-3|-|-|12|TRBV5-4
CASSLGGDTQYF
TGTGCCAGCAGCTTGGGGGGCGATACGCAGTATTTT
>TRBJ2-7|TRBD1|-|14|TRBV27
CASSFQGQSYEQYF
TGTGCCAGCAGTTTCCAGGGACAGTCCTACGAGCAGTACTTC
>TRBJ2-2|TRBD2|-|17|TRBV4-1
CASSHVPTGGFTGELFF
TGCGCCAGCAGCCACGTCCCTACGGGAGGGTTCACCGGGGAGCTGTTTTTT
>TRBJ2-7|TRBD2|-|15|TRBV5-6
CASSLEASGAYEQYF
TGTGCCAGCAGCTTAGAAGCTAGCGGAGCCTACGAGCAGTACTTC